Sequencing of this T cell receptor (beta chain) was carried out in a study of shared clonotypes between healthy human individuals (dated by TCRdb to the early 2020s). Concerning the study at large: The cohort included a few men and a couple of women between 18 and 49 years of age. Per donor, three plates each were used for CD4 naive and CD4 memory, two for CD8 naive, and one for CD8 memory. Between about 0.8 and 9.5 billion PBMCs per donor were obtained by leukapheresis. The study deeply sequenced blood TCR repertoires of about five healthy adults to estimate repertoire size and the extent of clonotype sharing between individuals. To increase sequencing depth and limit assay-specific biases, TCR repertoire library preparation and sequencing were carried out by different laboratories using diverse techniques.

Points the paper makes about the study in general: The small number of donors limited the genetic and exposure-history diversity represented. Sharing across several donors was observed for roughly 5.4% of naive CD4, 3% to 3.5% of naive CD8, 2% to 2.5% of memory CD4, and roughly 0.4% of memory CD8 clonotypes. Compared with non-shared clonotypes, clonotypes shared by all four sorted-subset donors had higher generation probabilities. Sampling was limited to blood, and TCR repertoires in tissue likely differ from TCR repertoires in blood. Pairwise subsampling led to the expectation that sequencing depth would affect the degree of clonotype sharing among donors. Larger estimated clonotype richness was generally found for naive subsets than for memory subsets. Rarefaction of sorted-subset datasets indicated incomplete sequencing despite the large sequencing depth.

Trimming at the junction amounts to 1 base on V and 5 bases on J, and the germline ends lie 9 bases apart. From the cysteine up to the phenylalanine, the CDR3 has a length of 14 residues. Here the CDR3 DNA is all that survives: 42 bases in frame from base 1. CDR1 and CDR2 (LNHNV, YYDKDF) derive from the germline V gene (reference sequence). Using the deep immunoSEQ assay, TCR CDR3 regions were amplified from genomic DNA by multiplex PCR. Extracted genomic DNA from each cell subset was spread evenly across all wells of several immunoSEQ 96-well plates, with each plate serving as a replicate. For sorted subsets, each replicate PCR was loaded with approximately 200 ng genomic DNA, equivalent to approximately 33,000 T cell genomes. Purified libraries were measured with a Qubit 3.0 fluorometer, size-checked on a Bioanalyzer 2100, and measured again with the KAPA Library Quantification kit. Each immunoSEQ 96-well plate was sequenced on its own single-read 150-cycle Illumina NextSeq 550 flow cell. As for the authors' bioinformatics: The immunoSEQ output contained only junctional sequences without quality scores, so filtering could not match that applied to full-length reads. Sequences were annotated with PyIR, a Python wrapper for IgBLAST v1.9, using IMGT germline references to assign V/J genes and CDR3. Reads were filtered out if the reads had weak V/J assignments (E-value above 1e-6), no CDR3, stop codons, out-of-frame junctions, or ambiguous translated residues. V3J clonotypes were defined as sequences sharing an identical inferred V gene, J gene, and CDR3 amino acid sequence. The percentage overlap between two repertoires was calculated by dividing the number of shared unique clonotypes by the size of the smaller repertoire. Richness of each repertoire was evaluated using RTK rarefaction, the Chao1 estimator, and Recon v2.1 estimates of unobserved clonotypes. For all TCRbeta clonotypes obtained by the gDNA method from a handful of donors, generation probabilities were computed with OLGA. Not all clones reach the TCRdb copy of this immuneACCESS table, which keeps in-frame sequences only. Checked studies attribute under half of the gap to unresolved V genes and leave the rest unexplained. The V and J calls and clone size come from that table; D and trimming were worked out from the DNA. For this sample there are roughly 1,500,000 clones; 98% to 99% appear just once. The ten largest clones add up to around 0.38% of the sample.

Healthy HIV-negative adults with no recently reported acute infections or vaccinations were included as donors. Every donor was a Caucasian adult living in Nashville, Tennessee, USA. Magnetic negative selection was used to enrich CD4+ T cells, after which naive cells were positively selected on CD45RA and the negative fraction became the memory subset. Blood was collected by leukapheresis, and PBMCs were isolated by Ficoll-Histopaque density gradient centrifugation and then cryopreserved in liquid nitrogen vapor phase. Purity and quantity of every magnetically sorted T cell population were checked by analytical flow cytometry. From each sorted fraction, genomic DNA was isolated and quantified by UV absorbance on a Nanodrop 2000c. In the case of this clone: The antigen it binds to is not known. Base qualities are not at hand, and no much larger clone is one base apart.

This sequence uses TRBV15 and TRBJ2-1, with the D gene not clear enough to name. Sample: naive CD4+ T cells sorted from blood. The intended sense of this specimen's cell subset or site label: CD45RA+ positively selected. This receptor was taken from a man between 25 and 39 years old in good health. Here is the DNA: TGTGCCACCAGCAGAGTAGAACAGAACAATGAGCAGTTCTTC. This yields the protein CATSRVEQNNEQFF.